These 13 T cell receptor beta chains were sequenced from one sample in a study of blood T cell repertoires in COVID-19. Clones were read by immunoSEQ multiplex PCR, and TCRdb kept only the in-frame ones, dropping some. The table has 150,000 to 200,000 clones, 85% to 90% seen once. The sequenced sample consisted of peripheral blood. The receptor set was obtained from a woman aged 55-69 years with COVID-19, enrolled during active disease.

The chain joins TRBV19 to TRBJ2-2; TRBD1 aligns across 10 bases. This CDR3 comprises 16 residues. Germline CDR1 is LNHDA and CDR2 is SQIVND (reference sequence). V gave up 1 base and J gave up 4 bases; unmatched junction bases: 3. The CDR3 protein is CASSIGQGAGTGELFF. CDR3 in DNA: TGTGCCAGTAGTATAGGACAGGGGGCAGGCACCGGGGAGCTGTTTTTT.

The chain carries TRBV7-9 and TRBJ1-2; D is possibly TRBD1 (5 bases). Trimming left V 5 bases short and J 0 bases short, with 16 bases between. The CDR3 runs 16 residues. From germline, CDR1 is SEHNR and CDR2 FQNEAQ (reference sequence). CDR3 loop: CASSGSVTVANYGYTF. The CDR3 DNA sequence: TGTGCCAGCAGCGGAAGCGTGACAGTCGCTAACTATGGCTACACCTTC.

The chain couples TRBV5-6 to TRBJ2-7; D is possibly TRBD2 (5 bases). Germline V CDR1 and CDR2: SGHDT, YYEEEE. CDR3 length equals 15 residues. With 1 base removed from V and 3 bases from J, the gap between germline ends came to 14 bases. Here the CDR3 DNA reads TGTGCCAGCAGCTTGAGAGCGGTCAGTTTCTACGAGCAGTACTTC. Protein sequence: CASSLRAVSFYEQYF.

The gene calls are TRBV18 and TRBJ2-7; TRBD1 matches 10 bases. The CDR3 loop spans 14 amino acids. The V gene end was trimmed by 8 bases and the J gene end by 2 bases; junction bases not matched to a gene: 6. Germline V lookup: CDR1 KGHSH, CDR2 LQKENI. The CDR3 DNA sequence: TGTGCCAGCCGCCCCGGACAGGGGGCCTACGAGCAGTACTTC. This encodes CASRPGQGAYEQYF.

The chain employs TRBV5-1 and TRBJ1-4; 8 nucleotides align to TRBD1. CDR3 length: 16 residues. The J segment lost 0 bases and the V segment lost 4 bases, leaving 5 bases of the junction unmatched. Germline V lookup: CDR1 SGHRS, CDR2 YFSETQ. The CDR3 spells CASSQGQAATNEKLFF. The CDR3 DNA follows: TGCGCCAGCAGCCAGGGACAGGCTGCAACTAATGAAAAACTGTTTTTT. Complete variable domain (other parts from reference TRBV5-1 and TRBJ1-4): KAGVTQTPRYLIKTRGQQVTLSCSPISGHRSVSWYQQTPGQGLQFLFEYFSETQRNKGNFPGRFSGRQFSNSRSEMNVSTLELGDSALYLCASSQGQAATNEKLFFGSGTQLSVL.

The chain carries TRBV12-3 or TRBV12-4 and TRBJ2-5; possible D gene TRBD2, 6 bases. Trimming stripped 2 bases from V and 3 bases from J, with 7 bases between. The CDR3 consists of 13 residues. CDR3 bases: TGTGCCAGCAGTTTATGGGGGGAAGAGACCCAGTACTTC. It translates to CASSLWGEETQYF.

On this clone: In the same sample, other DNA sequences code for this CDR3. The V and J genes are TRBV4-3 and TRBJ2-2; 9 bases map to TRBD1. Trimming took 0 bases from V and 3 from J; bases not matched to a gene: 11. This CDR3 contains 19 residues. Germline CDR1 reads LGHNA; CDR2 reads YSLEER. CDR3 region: CASSQENRGQHIYTGELFF. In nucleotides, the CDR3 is TGCGCCAGCAGCCAAGAAAACAGGGGGCAACATATATACACCGGGGAGCTGTTTTTT.

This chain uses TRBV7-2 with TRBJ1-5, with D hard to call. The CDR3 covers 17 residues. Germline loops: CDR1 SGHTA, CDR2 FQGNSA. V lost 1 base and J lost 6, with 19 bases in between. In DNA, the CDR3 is TGTGCCAGCAGCTTAGTGGGGTCGGGAATTGGTAGTCAGCCCCAGCATTTT. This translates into CASSLVGSGIGSQPQHF.

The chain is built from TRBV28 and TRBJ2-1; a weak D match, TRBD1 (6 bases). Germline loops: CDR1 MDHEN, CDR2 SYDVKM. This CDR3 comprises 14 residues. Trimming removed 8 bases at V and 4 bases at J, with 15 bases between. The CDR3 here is CASETQGKYNEQFF. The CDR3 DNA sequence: TGTGCCAGCGAGACTCAGGGGAAGTACAATGAGCAGTTCTTC.

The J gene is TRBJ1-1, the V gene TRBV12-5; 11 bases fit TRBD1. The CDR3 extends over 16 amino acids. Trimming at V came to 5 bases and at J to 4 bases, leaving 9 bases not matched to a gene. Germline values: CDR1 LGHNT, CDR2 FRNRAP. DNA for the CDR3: TGTGCTAGTGGTCCGGGGAGCGGGACAGGGGGCACTGAAGCTTTCTTT. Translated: CASGPGSGTGGTEAFF.

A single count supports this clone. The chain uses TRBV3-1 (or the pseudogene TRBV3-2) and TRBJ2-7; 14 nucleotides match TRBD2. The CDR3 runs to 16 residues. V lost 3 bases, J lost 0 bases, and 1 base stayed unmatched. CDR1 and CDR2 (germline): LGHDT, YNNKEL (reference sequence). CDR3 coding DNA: TGTGCCAGCAGCCAGGGACTAGCGGGGGCCTCCTACGAGCAGTACTTC. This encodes CASSQGLAGASYEQYF.

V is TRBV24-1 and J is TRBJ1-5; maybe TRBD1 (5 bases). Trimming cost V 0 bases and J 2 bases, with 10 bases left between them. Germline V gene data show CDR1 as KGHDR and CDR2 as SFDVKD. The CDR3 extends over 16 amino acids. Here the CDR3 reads CATSDLRGLGNQPQHF. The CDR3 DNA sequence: TGTGCCACCAGTGATTTGAGGGGATTGGGCAATCAGCCCCAGCATTTT.

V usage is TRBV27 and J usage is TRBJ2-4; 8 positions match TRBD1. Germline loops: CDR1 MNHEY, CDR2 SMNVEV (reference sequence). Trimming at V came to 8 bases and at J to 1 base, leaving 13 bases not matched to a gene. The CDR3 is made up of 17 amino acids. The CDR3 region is CASRRTGSRGAKNIQYF. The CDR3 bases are TGTGCCAGCCGCCGGACAGGGAGTCGCGGGGCCAAAAACATTCAGTACTTC.